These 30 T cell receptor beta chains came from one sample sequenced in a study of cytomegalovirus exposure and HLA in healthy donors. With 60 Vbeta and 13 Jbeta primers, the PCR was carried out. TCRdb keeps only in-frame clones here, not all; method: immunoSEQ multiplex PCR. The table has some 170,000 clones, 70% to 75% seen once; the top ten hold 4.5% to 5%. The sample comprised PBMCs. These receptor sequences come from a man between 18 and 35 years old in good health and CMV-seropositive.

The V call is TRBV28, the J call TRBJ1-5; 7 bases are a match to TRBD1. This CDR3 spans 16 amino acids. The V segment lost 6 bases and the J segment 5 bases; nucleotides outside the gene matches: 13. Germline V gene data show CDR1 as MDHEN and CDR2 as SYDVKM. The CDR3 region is CASSPRSTGKDQPQHF. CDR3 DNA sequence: TGTGCCAGCAGCCCTAGATCGACAGGGAAGGATCAGCCCCAGCATTTT.

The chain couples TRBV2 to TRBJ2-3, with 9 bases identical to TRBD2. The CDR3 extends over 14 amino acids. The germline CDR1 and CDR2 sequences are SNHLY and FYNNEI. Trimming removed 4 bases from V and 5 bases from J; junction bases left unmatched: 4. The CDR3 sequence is CASSVRAGGDTQYF. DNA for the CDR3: TGTGCCAGCAGTGTTCGAGCGGGGGGAGATACGCAGTATTTT. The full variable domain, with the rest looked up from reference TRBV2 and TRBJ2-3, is EPEVTQTPSHQVTQMGQEVILRCVPISNHLYFYWYRQILGQKVEFLVSFYNNEISEKSEIFDDQFSVERPDGSNFTLKIRSTKLEDSAMYFCASSVRAGGDTQYFGPGTRLTVL.

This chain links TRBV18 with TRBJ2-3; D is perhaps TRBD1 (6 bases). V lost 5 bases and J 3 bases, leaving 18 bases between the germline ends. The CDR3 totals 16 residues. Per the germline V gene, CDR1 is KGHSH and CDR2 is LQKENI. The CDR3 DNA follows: TGTGCCAGCTCATGGGGGCTAGATGGCGGGACAGATACGCAGTATTTT. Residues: CASSWGLDGGTDTQYF.

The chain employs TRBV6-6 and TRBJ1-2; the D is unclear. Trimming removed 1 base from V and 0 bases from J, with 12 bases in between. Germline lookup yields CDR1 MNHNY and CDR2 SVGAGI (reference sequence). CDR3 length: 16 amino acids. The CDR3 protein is CASSYYAESPNYGYTF. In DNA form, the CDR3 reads TGTGCCAGCAGTTACTACGCCGAGTCACCTAACTATGGCTACACCTTC.

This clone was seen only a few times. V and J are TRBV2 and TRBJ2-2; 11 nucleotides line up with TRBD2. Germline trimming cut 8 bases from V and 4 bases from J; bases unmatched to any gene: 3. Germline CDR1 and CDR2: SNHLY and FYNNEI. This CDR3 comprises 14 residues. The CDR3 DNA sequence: TGTGCCAGCGGGGGGACTAGCGGCACCGGGGAGCTGTTTTTT. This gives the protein CASGGTSGTGELFF.

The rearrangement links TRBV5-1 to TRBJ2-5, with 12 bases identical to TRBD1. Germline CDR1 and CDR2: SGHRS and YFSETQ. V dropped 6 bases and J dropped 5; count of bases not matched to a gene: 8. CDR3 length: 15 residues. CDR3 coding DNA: TGCGCCAGCAACACGGGACAGGGGGCATTTGAGACCCAGTACTTC. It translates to CASNTGQGAFETQYF.

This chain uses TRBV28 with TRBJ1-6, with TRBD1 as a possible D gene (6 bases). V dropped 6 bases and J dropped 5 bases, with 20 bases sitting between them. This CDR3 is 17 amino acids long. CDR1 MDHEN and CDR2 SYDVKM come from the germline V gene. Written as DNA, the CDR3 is TGTGCCAGCAGGGTCTTACAGGGTCAGTGGGATAATTCACCCCTCCACTTT. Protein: CASRVLQGQWDNSPLHF.

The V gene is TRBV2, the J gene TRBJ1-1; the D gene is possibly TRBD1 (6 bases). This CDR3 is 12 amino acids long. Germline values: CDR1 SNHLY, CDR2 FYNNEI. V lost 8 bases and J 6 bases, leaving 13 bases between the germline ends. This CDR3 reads CASLDRFAEAFF. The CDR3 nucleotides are TGTGCCAGCCTAGACAGGTTCGCTGAAGCTTTCTTT. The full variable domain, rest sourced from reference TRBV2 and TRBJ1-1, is EPEVTQTPSHQVTQMGQEVILRCVPISNHLYFYWYRQILGQKVEFLVSFYNNEISEKSEIFDDQFSVERPDGSNFTLKIRSTKLEDSAMYFCASLDRFAEAFFGQGTRLTVV.

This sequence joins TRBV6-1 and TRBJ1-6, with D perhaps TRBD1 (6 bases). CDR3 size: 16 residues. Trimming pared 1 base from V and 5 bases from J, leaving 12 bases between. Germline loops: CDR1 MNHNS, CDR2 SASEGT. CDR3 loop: CASSEEGGADNSPLHF. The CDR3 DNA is TGTGCCAGCAGTGAAGAAGGGGGGGCGGATAATTCACCCCTCCACTTT.

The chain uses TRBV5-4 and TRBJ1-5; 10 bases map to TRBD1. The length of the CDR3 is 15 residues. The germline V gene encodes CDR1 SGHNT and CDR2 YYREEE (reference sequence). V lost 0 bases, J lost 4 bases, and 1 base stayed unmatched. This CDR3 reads CASSLGGQGNQPQHF. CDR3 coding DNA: TGTGCCAGCAGCTTGGGGGGACAGGGGAATCAGCCCCAGCATTTT.

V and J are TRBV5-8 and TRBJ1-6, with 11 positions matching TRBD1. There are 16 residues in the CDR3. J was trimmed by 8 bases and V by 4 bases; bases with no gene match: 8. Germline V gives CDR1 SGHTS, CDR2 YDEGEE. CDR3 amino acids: CASSSGQGAFDSPLHF. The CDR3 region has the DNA TGTGCCAGCAGCAGCGGACAGGGGGCGTTTGATTCACCCCTCCACTTT.

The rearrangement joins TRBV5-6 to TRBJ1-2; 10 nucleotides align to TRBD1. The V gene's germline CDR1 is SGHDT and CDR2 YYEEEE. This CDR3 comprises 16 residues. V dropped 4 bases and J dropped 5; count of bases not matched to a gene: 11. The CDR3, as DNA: TGTGCCAGCAGCGTAGCGACAGGGGGCGTTTGGTATGGCTACACCTTC. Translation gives CASSVATGGVWYGYTF.

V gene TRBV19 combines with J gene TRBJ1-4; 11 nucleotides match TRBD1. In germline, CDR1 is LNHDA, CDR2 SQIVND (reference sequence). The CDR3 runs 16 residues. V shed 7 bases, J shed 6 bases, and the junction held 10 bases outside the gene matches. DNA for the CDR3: TGTGCCAGTACTCCGGGACAGGGGGATTGGGATGAAAAACTGTTTTTT. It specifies CASTPGQGDWDEKLFF.

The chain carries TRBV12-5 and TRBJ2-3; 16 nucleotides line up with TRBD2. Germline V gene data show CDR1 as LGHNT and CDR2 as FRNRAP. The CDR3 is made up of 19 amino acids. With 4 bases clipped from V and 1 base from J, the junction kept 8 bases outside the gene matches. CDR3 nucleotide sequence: TGTGCTAGTGGTTCGGGACTAGCGGGAGGGATGGTTGGCACAGATACGCAGTATTTT. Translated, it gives CASGSGLAGGMVGTDTQYF.

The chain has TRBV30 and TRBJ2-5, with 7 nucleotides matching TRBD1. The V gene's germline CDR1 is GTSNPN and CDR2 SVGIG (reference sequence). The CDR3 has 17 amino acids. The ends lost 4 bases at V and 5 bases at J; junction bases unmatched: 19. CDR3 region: CAWTPLLGQPFGETQYF. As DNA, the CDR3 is TGTGCCTGGACCCCCTTATTGGGACAGCCGTTCGGGGAGACCCAGTACTTC.

As DNA, the CDR3 is TGTGCCAGCAGCCTAGCCCGGGACAGCCCAGGGGAGACCCAGTACTTC. Translated, it gives CASSLARDSPGETQYF. The rearrangement links TRBV13 to TRBJ2-5; 7 bases line up with TRBD1. V was pared by 5 bases and J by 5 bases, with 14 bases of the junction left unmatched. Germline lookup yields CDR1 PRHDT and CDR2 FYEKMQ (reference sequence). The CDR3 consists of 16 residues.

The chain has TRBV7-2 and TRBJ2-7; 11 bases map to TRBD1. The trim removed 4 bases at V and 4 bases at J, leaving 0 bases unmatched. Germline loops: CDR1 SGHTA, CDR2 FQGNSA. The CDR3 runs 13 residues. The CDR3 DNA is TGTGCCAGCAGCTGGGACAGGGGGTACGAGCAGTACGTC. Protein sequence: CASSWDRGYEQYV.

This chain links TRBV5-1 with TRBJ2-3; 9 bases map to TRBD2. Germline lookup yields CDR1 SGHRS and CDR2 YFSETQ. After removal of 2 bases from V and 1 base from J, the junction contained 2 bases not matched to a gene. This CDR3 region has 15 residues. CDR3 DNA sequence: TGCGCCAGCAGCTTAGAGCGGGAGGGCACAGATACGCAGTATTTT. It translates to CASSLEREGTDTQYF.

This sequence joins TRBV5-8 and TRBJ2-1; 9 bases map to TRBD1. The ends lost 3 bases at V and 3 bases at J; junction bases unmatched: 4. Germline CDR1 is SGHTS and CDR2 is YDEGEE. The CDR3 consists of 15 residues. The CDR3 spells CASSWGQGGYNEQFF. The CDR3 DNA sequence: TGTGCCAGCAGCTGGGGACAGGGAGGCTACAATGAGCAGTTCTTC.

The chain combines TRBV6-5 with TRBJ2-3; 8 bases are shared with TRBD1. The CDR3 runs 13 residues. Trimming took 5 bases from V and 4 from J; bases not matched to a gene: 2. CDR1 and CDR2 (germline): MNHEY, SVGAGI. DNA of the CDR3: TGTGCCAGCAGTGCGACAGGGGCAGATACGCAGTATTTT. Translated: CASSATGADTQYF.

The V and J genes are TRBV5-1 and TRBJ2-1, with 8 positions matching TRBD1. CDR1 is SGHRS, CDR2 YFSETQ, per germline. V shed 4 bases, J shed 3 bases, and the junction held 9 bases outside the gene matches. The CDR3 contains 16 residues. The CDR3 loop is CASSPGTGISYNEQFF. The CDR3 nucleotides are TGCGCCAGCAGCCCTGGGACAGGCATCAGCTACAATGAGCAGTTCTTC.

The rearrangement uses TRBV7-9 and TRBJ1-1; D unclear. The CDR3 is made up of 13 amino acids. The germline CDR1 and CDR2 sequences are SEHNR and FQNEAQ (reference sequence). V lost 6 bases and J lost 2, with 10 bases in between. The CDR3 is CASRKSGNTEAFF. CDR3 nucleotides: TGTGCCAGCAGGAAGTCAGGAAACACTGAAGCTTTCTTT.

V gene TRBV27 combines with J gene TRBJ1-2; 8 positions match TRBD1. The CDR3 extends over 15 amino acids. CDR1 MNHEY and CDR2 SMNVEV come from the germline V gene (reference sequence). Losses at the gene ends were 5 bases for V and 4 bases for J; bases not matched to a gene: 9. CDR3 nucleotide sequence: TGTGCCAGCAGTCCCCGCCGACAGGGGAGCTATGGCTACACCTTC. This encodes CASSPRRQGSYGYTF.

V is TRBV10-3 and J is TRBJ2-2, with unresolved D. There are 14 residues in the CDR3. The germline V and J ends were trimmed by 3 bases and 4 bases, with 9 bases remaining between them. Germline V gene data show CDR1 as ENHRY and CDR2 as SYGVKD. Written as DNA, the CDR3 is TGTGCCATCAGTGACCTTGCGAGCACCGGGGAGCTGTTTTTT. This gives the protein CAISDLASTGELFF.

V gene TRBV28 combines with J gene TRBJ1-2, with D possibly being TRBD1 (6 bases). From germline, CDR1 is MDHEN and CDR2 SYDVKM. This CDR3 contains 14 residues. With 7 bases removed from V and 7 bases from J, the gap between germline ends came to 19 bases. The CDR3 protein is CASNADSLISGYTF. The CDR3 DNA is TGTGCCAGCAACGCGGACAGCCTTATTAGTGGCTACACCTTC.

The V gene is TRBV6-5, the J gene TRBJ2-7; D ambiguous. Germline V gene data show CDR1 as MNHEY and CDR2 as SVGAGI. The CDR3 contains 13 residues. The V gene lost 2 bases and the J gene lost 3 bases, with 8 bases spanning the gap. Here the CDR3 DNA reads TGTGCCAGCAGTTACGGTCGAAACTACGAGCAGTACGTC. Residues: CASSYGRNYEQYV.

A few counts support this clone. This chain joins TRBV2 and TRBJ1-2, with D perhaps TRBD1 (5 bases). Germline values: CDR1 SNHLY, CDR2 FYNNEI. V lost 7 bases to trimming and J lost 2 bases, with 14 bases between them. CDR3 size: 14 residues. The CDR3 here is CASKPREGNYGYTF. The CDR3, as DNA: TGTGCCAGCAAACCCAGGGAGGGGAACTATGGCTACACCTTC.

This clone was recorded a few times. This chain's CDR3 is CASSLLRNFGGWDTEAFF. CDR3 DNA: TGTGCCAGCAGCTTACTTCGAAATTTTGGGGGGTGGGACACTGAAGCTTTCTTT. The chain recombines TRBV5-4 with TRBJ1-1; possible D gene TRBD1, 5 bases. This CDR3 comprises 18 residues. Deletions cut 2 bases from V and 3 bases from J, with 23 bases between. Germline V CDR1 and CDR2: SGHNT, YYREEE (reference sequence).

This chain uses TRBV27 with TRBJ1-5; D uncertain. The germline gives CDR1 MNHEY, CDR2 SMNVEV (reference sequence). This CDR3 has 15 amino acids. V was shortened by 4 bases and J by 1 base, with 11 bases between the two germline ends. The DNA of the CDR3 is TGTGCCAGCAGTTCCGGGTCCATGAGCAATCAGCCCCAGCATTTT. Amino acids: CASSSGSMSNQPQHF.

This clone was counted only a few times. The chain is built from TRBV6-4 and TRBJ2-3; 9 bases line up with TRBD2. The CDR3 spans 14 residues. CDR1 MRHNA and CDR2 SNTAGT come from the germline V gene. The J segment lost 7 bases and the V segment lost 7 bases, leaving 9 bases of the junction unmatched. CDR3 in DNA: TGTGCCAGCAAGGCTAGCGGGAATGTATATACGCAGTATTTT. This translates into CASKASGNVYTQYF.